Below are 26 T cell receptor beta chains sequenced from a single sample in a study of blood T cells in healthy people across ages. With a J-beta primer mix and a sample-barcoded 5' primer, a second PCR ran about 7 to 12 cycles. MiXCR, applied by TCRdb to the 5' RACE reads, yields one record per CDR3 protein. The sample carries under 1,000,000 distinct CDR3 sequences, approximately 35% recorded once. Input material: blood. All receptors come from a man in his late teens or twenties in good health.

This clonotype has at least ten counts. The rearrangement uses TRBV27 and TRBJ2-3; D gene unclear. V lost 5 bases and J 3 bases, leaving 9 bases between the germline ends. Germline CDR1 and CDR2: MNHEY and SMNVEV (reference sequence). There are 13 residues in the CDR3. CDR3 sequence: CASSPTETDTQYF. CDR3 nucleotides: TGTGCCAGCAGTCCAACAGAGACAGATACGCAGTATTTT.

V and J are TRBV5-1 and TRBJ1-6, with D perhaps TRBD1 (6 bases). CDR1 SGHRS and CDR2 YFSETQ come from the germline V gene. Trimming stripped 0 bases from V and 7 bases from J, with 17 bases between. The CDR3 contains 17 residues. The CDR3 region has the DNA TGCGCCAGCAGCTTGGGGATTACGACAGGCGAGAATTCACCCCTCCACTTT. Protein: CASSLGITTGENSPLHF.

V gene TRBV24-1 combines with J gene TRBJ2-5; D tentatively reads TRBD1 or TRBD2 (5 bases each). The CDR3 sequence is 17 residues long. V lost 4 bases and J lost 11, with 28 bases in between. Germline-derived CDR1 and CDR2 are KGHDR and SFDVKD. The DNA for the CDR3 is TGTGCCACCAGTGACCCCCCCGGAGCAGGGAGTTCCAATGAGCAGTACTTC. Its protein is CATSDPPGAGSSNEQYF.

This clonotype came up a few times. Here the CDR3 DNA reads TGCGCCAGCAGCTTGGGGAATTCTAACTATGGCTACACCTTC. As protein: CASSLGNSNYGYTF. The V gene is TRBV5-1, the J gene TRBJ1-2; D is ambiguous. The CDR3 runs 14 residues. Per germline, CDR1 SGHRS and CDR2 YFSETQ. V was pared by 0 bases and J by 0 bases, with 6 bases between. The full variable domain, completed using reference TRBV5-1 and TRBJ1-2, is KAGVTQTPRYLIKTRGQQVTLSCSPISGHRSVSWYQQTPGQGLQFLFEYFSETQRNKGNFPGRFSGRQFSNSRSEMNVSTLELGDSALYLCASSLGNSNYGYTFGSGTRLTVV.

This clonotype was counted a few times. The gene calls are TRBV14 and TRBJ2-2, with D possibly matching TRBD1 (7 bases). V lost 4 bases and J 3 bases, leaving 21 bases between the germline ends. CDR1 SGHDN and CDR2 FVKESK come from the germline V gene. The CDR3 has 18 amino acids. The CDR3 here is CASSPRGRGRLDTGELFF. In nucleotides, the CDR3 is TGTGCCAGCAGCCCCCGTGGCAGGGGGAGGCTGGACACCGGGGAGCTGTTTTTT.

The chain employs TRBV5-1 and TRBJ1-1; D is possibly TRBD1 (6 bases). CDR3 length: 15 residues. The V gene's germline CDR1 is SGHRS and CDR2 YFSETQ. V shed 0 bases and J shed 7 bases, with 16 bases lying between them. The CDR3 region has the DNA TGCGCCAGCAGCTTGGCGGCAGGGGTGGTCGGTGAAGCTTTCTTT. The encoded protein is CASSLAAGVVGEAFF. Complete variable domain (other parts from reference TRBV5-1 and TRBJ1-1): KAGVTQTPRYLIKTRGQQVTLSCSPISGHRSVSWYQQTPGQGLQFLFEYFSETQRNKGNFPGRFSGRQFSNSRSEMNVSTLELGDSALYLCASSLAAGVVGEAFFGQGTRLTVV.

This sequence joins TRBV2 and TRBJ2-5; D is perhaps TRBD1 or TRBD2 (5 bases each). CDR3 size: 14 residues. The V gene's germline CDR1 is SNHLY and CDR2 FYNNEI. V lost 6 bases to trimming and J lost 11 bases, with 22 bases between them. CDR3 loop: CASRDPGRGDEQYF. In DNA, the CDR3 is TGTGCCAGCAGAGACCCGGGACGGGGCGATGAGCAGTACTTC. The whole variable domain, filled in from reference TRBV2 and TRBJ2-5, reads EPEVTQTPSHQVTQMGQEVILRCVPISNHLYFYWYRQILGQKVEFLVSFYNNEISEKSEIFDDQFSVERPDGSNFTLKIRSTKLEDSAMYFCASRDPGRGDEQYFGPGTRLLVL.

The CDR3 DNA is TGTGCCAGCAGGGCTACTGGCGATGAGCAGTTCTTC. Amino acids: CASRATGDEQFF. This chain links TRBV2 with TRBJ2-1; D is undetermined. This CDR3 comprises 12 residues. With 6 bases removed from V and 8 bases from J, the gap between germline ends came to 11 bases. Germline CDR1 SNHLY, CDR2 FYNNEI.

This clonotype was detected a few times. This chain uses TRBV12-3 or TRBV12-4 with TRBJ1-4; 7 bases match TRBD1. Losses at the gene ends were 2 bases for V and 8 bases for J; bases not matched to a gene: 11. The CDR3 covers 16 residues. The CDR3 here is CASSLNTWGTVEKLFF. The CDR3 DNA is TGTGCCAGCAGTTTAAATACGTGGGGGACAGTGGAAAAACTGTTTTTT.

This chain connects TRBV20-1 to TRBJ2-1; a weak D match, TRBD2 (6 bases). The V gene's germline CDR1 is DFQATT and CDR2 SNEGSKA (reference sequence). The CDR3 is made up of 14 amino acids. V was shortened by 6 bases and J by 3 bases, with 15 bases between the two germline ends. CDR3 DNA: TGCAGTGCCAGTAGGAGGGCGGTCTACAATGAGCAGTTCTTC. This sequence encodes CSASRRAVYNEQFF.

Note on this clonotype: A read error is possible here, since a much larger clone lies one base away. The V and J genes are TRBV7-9 and TRBJ1-4; 7 nucleotides match TRBD1. The CDR3 runs 15 residues. Germline V gives CDR1 SEHNR, CDR2 FQNEAQ (reference sequence). The V segment lost 0 bases and the J segment 3 bases; nucleotides outside the gene matches: 1. CDR3 residues: CASSLAGTANEKLFF. CDR3 coding DNA: TGTGCCAGCAGCTTAGCCGGGACAGCTAATGAAAAACTGTTTTTT.

The V and J genes are TRBV4-2 and TRBJ1-1; 8 positions match TRBD1. CDR1 and CDR2 (germline): LGHNA, YNFKEQ. V was pared by 4 bases and J by 8 bases, with 18 bases of the junction left unmatched. This CDR3 is built from 17 residues. CDR3 sequence: CASSPRTGHPITVEAFF. For the CDR3, the DNA is TGTGCCAGCAGCCCTCGGACAGGGCATCCAATAACAGTCGAAGCTTTCTTT.

This chain connects TRBV29-1 to TRBJ1-1; D not resolved. Germline CDR1 reads SQVTM; CDR2 reads ANQGSEA. V lost 4 bases, J lost 4 bases, and 7 bases lay in between. The CDR3 is 11 residues long. CDR3: CSVVLRTEAFF. The CDR3 DNA follows: TGCAGCGTTGTTCTGCGCACTGAAGCTTTCTTT.

This clonotype has a handful of counts. The chain has TRBV6-2 or TRBV6-3 and TRBJ1-2; D unresolved. The CDR3 is 13 amino acids. The germline V gene encodes CDR1 MNHEY and CDR2 SVGEGT. Deletions cut 5 bases from V and 6 bases from J, with 13 bases between. CDR3 coding DNA: TGTGCCAGCAGTGACCCAACACGGGATGGCTACACCTTC. Its protein product is CASSDPTRDGYTF.

The CDR3 DNA sequence: TGTGCCAGCAGTTCTCAGGGGACAGGGACTTCACCCCTCCACTTT. Translation: CASSSQGTGTSPLHF. The genes are TRBV12-3 or TRBV12-4 and TRBJ1-6; 9 bases are shared with TRBD1. The CDR3 runs 15 residues. V lost 4 bases, J lost 9 bases, and 7 bases stayed unmatched.

This rearrangement joins TRBV4-3 to TRBJ2-3, with 7 nucleotides matching TRBD2. The CDR3 extends over 16 amino acids. The germline V gene has CDR1 LGHNA and CDR2 YSLEER. The trim removed 0 bases at V and 1 base at J, leaving 4 bases unmatched. The CDR3 nucleotides are TGCGCCAGCAGCCAAGAAGGAAGCGGGGGCACAGATACGCAGTATTTT. Amino acids: CASSQEGSGGTDTQYF.

This rearrangement joins TRBV20-1 to TRBJ2-3; D unresolved. The CDR3 totals 11 residues. Trimming shortened V by 5 bases and J by 2 bases, and 5 bases separated the two germline ends. In germline, CDR1 is DFQATT, CDR2 SNEGSKA (reference sequence). CDR3 loop: CSAHDTDTQYF. CDR3 in DNA: TGCAGTGCTCACGACACAGATACGCAGTATTTT.

V usage is TRBV14 and J usage is TRBJ1-2; 9 bases line up with TRBD1. The CDR3 is made up of 17 amino acids. The germline V gene has CDR1 SGHDN and CDR2 FVKESK. V lost 0 bases, J lost 8 bases, and 13 bases stayed unmatched. The DNA of the CDR3 is TGTGCCAGCAGCCAAGATGGCCCCGACAGGGGGATGAAAGGCTACACCTTC. Translating gives CASSQDGPDRGMKGYTF.

J is TRBJ1-3 and V is TRBV4-3; 7 bases fit TRBD1. Per germline, CDR1 LGHNA and CDR2 YSLEER. The CDR3 extends over 15 amino acids. Trimming took 1 base from V and 1 from J; bases not matched to a gene: 1. The CDR3 protein is CASSQVTGSGNTIYF. DNA for the CDR3: TGCGCCAGCAGCCAAGTGACAGGGTCTGGAAACACCATATATTTT.

V usage is TRBV12-3 or TRBV12-4 and J usage is TRBJ2-5; 9 bases fit TRBD2. V was clipped by 6 bases and J by 2 bases; unmatched bases: 16. CDR3 length equals 18 residues. In nucleotides, the CDR3 is TGTGCCAGCAGCCAAACCCTGGCCGCGGGGGGGTTACAAGAGACCCAGTACTTC. Translation: CASSQTLAAGGLQETQYF.

The chain combines TRBV9 with TRBJ1-2; D remains unclear. The CDR3 length is 15 residues. Germline V gene sequence: CDR1 SGDLS, CDR2 YYNGEE. V dropped 1 base and J dropped 4 bases, with 14 bases sitting between them. CDR3 residues: CASSVSSIGSYGYTF. CDR3 sequence (DNA): TGTGCCAGCAGCGTATCCAGCATCGGAAGCTATGGCTACACCTTC.

In this sample, this clonotype turned up many times. The chain combines TRBV12-3 or TRBV12-4 with TRBJ1-4; no reliable D call. This CDR3 has 13 amino acids. Trimming took 6 bases from V and 2 from J, leaving 7 bases between them. This CDR3 is CASRSETNEKLFF. In DNA, the CDR3 is TGTGCCAGCAGGTCGGAGACTAATGAAAAACTGTTTTTT.

The CDR3 spells CASSLSPGSYNEQYF. The CDR3 nucleotides read TGTGCCAGCAGCTTAAGCCCAGGCTCCTACAATGAGCAGTACTTC. The genes are TRBV7-2 and TRBJ2-7; D remains unclear. Looked up from germline, CDR1 is SGHTA and CDR2 is FQGNSA. The CDR3 covers 15 residues. V shed 2 bases and J shed 7 bases, with 18 bases lying between them.

This clonotype was observed many times. The CDR3 is CASSKLGEQFF. Here the CDR3 DNA reads TGTGCCAGCAGCAAACTTGGTGAGCAGTTCTTC. The chain is built from TRBV6-2 or TRBV6-3 and TRBJ2-1; no firm D call. The germline gives CDR1 MNHEY, CDR2 SVGEGT. V shed 6 bases and J shed 9 bases, with 9 bases lying between them. This CDR3 has 11 amino acids.

V gene TRBV16 combines with J gene TRBJ1-4; tentative D call: TRBD1 (5 bases). Deletions cut 0 bases from V and 8 bases from J, with 10 bases between. Germline-derived CDR1 and CDR2 are KGHSY and FQNENV. The length of the CDR3 is 14 residues. The DNA for the CDR3 is TGTGCCAGCAGCCAATCAGGGGCAGGAGAAAAACTGTTTTTT. It translates to CASSQSGAGEKLFF.

This clonotype was counted only a few times. A junction boundary mismatches the germline segment, possibly from a read error. CDR3 sequence: CASTEVRAQPQHF. The CDR3 nucleotides read TGTGCCAGCACTGAAGTCAGGGCTCAGCCCCAGCATTTT. The rearrangement joins TRBV2 to TRBJ1-5; TRBD1 might be the D (5 bases). There are 13 residues in the CDR3. Germline V gene sequence: CDR1 SNHLY, CDR2 FYNNEI.